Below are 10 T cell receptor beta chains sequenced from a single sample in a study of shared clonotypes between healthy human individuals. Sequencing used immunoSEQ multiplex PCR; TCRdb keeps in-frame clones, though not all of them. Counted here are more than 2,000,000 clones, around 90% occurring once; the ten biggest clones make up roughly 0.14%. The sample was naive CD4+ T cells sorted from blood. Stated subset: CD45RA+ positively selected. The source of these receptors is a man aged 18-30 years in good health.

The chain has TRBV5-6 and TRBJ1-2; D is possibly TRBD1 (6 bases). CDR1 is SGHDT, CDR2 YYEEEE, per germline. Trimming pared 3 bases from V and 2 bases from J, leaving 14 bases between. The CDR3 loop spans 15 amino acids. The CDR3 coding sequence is TGTGCCAGCAGCTCCGTGATGAGGGGGAACTATGGCTACACCTTC. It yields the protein CASSSVMRGNYGYTF.

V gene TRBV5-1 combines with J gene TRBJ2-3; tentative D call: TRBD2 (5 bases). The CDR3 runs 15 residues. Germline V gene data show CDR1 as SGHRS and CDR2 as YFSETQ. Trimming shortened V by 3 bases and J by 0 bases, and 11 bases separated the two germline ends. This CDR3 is CASSSSSSSTDTQYF. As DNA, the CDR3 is TGCGCCAGCAGCTCATCTAGCAGTAGCACAGATACGCAGTATTTT.

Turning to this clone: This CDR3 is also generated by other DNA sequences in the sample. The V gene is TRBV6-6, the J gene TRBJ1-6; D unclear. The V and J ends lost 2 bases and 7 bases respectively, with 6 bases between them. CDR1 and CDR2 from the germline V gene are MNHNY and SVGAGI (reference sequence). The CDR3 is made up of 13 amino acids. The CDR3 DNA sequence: TGTGCCAGCAGTTACCTGGGCAATTCACCCCTCCACTTT. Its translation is CASSYLGNSPLHF.

CDR3 nucleotides: TGTGCCAGCAGTCCCCGGACAGGGTCGGTTGATAACACTGAAGCTTTCTTT. Protein sequence: CASSPRTGSVDNTEAFF. The gene calls are TRBV28 and TRBJ1-1, with TRBD1 matching 8 bases. The V and J ends lost 5 bases and 2 bases, in that order; junction bases with no gene match: 13. CDR1 and CDR2 from the germline V gene are MDHEN and SYDVKM. The length of the CDR3 is 17 residues. Looking up the rest from reference TRBV28 and TRBJ1-1 gives the full variable domain: DVKVTQSSRYLVKRTGEKVFLECVQDMDHENMFWYRQDPGLGLRLIYFSYDVKMKEKGDIPEGYSVSREKKERFSLILESASTNQTSMYLCASSPRTGSVDNTEAFFGQGTRLTVV.

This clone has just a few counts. The CDR3: CAISEAGTYAFF. CDR3 nucleotide sequence: TGTGCCATCAGTGAGGCAGGAACATACGCTTTCTTT. This sequence joins TRBV10-3 and TRBJ1-1; D unclear. This CDR3 is built from 12 residues. Between the trimmed V and J ends, which lost 2 bases and 11 bases, there was a span of 12 bases. Germline V gene lookup returns CDR1 ENHRY and CDR2 SYGVKD.

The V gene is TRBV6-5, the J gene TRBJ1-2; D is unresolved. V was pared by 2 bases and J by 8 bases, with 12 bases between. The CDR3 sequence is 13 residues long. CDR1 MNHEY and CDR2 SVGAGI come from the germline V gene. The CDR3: CASSYEGVRGYTF. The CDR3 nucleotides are TGTGCCAGCAGTTACGAGGGAGTTCGGGGCTACACCTTC.

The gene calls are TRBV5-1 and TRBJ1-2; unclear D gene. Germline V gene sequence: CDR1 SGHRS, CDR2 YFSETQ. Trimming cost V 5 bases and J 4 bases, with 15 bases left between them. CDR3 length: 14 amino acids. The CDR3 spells CASRFGGSLYGYTF. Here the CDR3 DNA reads TGCGCCAGCAGGTTCGGCGGAAGCCTCTATGGCTACACCTTC.

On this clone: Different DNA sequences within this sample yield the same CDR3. As DNA, the CDR3 is TGTGCCAGTAGTATAGGGCAGAGTAATGAAAAACTGTTTTTT. As protein: CASSIGQSNEKLFF. V and J are TRBV19 and TRBJ1-4; unclear D gene. With 1 base removed from V and 4 bases from J, the gap between germline ends came to 7 bases. Germline-derived CDR1 and CDR2 are LNHDA and SQIVND (reference sequence). The length of the CDR3 is 14 residues.

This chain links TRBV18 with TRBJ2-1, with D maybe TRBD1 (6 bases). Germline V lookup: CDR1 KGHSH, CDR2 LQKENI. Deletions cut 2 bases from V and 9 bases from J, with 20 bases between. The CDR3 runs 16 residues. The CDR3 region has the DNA TGTGCCAGCTCACCAAAAAATTCACACAGGGAAGGTGAGCAGTTCTTC. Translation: CASSPKNSHREGEQFF.

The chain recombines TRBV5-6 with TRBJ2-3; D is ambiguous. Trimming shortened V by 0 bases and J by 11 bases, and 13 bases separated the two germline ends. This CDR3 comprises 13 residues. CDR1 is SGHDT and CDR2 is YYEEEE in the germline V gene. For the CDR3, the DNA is TGTGCCAGCAGCTTGGGGTTGGGCAGTCGGCAGTATTTT. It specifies CASSLGLGSRQYF.